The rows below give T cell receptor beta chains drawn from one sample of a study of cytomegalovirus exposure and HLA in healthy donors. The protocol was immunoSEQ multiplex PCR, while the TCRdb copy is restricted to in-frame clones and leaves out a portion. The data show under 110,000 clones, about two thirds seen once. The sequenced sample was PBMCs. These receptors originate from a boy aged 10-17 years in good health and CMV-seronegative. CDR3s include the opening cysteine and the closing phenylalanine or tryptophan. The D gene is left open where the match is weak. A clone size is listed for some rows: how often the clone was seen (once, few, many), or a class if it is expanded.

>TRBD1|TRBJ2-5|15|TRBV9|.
CASSSRQGDQETQYF
TGTGCCAGCAGCTCCAGACAGGGGGACCAAGAGACCCAGTACTTC
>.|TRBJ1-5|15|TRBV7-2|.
CASSFDHSSNQPQHF
TGTGCCAGCAGCTTTGACCACAGTAGCAATCAGCCCCAGCATTTT
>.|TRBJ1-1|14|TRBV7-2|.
CASTIFGGGTEAFF
TGTGCCAGCACCATCTTCGGGGGGGGCACTGAAGCTTTCTTT
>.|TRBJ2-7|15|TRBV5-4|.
CASSLFSGKIYEQYF
TGTGCCAGCAGCTTGTTTTCAGGAAAGATCTACGAGCAGTACTTC
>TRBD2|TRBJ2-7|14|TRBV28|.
CASSLAGGQYEQYF
TGTGCCAGCAGTTTGGCGGGAGGGCAGTACGAGCAGTACTTC
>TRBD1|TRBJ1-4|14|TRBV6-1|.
CASSARQGYEKLFF
TGTGCCAGCAGTGCCAGACAGGGTTACGAAAAACTGTTTTTT
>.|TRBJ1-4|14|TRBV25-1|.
CASSSNGRNEKLFF
TGTGCCAGCAGTTCGAACGGGAGAAACGAAAAACTGTTTTTT
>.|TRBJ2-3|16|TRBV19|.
CASTSPGQLGTDTQYF
TGTGCCAGTACGTCGCCAGGACAGCTCGGCACAGATACGCAGTATTTT
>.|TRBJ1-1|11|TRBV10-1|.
CASSSGAGWFF
TGCGCCAGCAGTAGTGGGGCAGGCTGGTTCTTT
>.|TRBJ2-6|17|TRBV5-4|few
CASSSGAGLSGANVLTF
TGTGCCAGCAGCTCGGGAGCGGGCCTCTCTGGGGCCAACGTCCTGACTTTC
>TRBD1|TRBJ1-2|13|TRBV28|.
CASGQGSLYGYTF
TGTGCCAGTGGACAGGGTAGCCTCTATGGCTACACCTTC
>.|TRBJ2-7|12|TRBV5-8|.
CASSLGGYEQYF
TGTGCCAGCAGCCTCGGGGGCTACGAGCAGTACTTC
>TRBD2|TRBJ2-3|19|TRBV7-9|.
CASSLEGTSGRAYTDTQYF
TGTGCCAGCAGCTTAGAGGGTACGTCCGGGAGGGCCTACACAGATACGCAGTATTTT
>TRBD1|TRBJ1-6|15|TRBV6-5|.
CASRPQTGRNSPLHF
TGTGCCAGCAGGCCTCAGACAGGGAGGAATTCACCCCTCCACTTT
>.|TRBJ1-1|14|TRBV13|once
CASSLGQGNTEAFF
TGTGCCAGCAGCTTAGGACAGGGGAACACTGAAGCTTTCTTT
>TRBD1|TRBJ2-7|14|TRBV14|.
CASSPTHPGGEQYF
TGTGCCAGCAGCCCTACCCATCCAGGGGGCGAGCAGTACTTC
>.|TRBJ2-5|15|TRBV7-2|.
CASSLARQVWETQYF
TGTGCCAGCAGCTTAGCCCGACAGGTGTGGGAGACCCAGTACTTC
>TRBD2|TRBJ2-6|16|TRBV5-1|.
CASSRDYASGANVLTF
TGCGCCAGCAGCCGGGACTACGCCTCTGGGGCCAACGTCCTGACTTTC
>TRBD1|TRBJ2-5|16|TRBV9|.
CASSVRTGAYQETQYF
TGTGCCAGCAGCGTACGGACAGGGGCGTACCAAGAGACCCAGTACTTC
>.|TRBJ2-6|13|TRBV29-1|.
CSARSTGANVLTF
TGCAGCGCACGGTCTACTGGGGCCAACGTCCTGACTTTC
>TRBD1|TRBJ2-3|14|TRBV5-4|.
CASSLDRGADTQYF
TGTGCCAGCAGCTTGGACAGGGGAGCAGATACGCAGTATTTT
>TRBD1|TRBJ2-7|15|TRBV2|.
CASRIGLGQGSEQYF
TGTGCCAGCAGGATTGGTTTGGGACAGGGAAGTGAGCAGTACTTC
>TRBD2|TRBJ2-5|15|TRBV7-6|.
CASSSLRTSQETQYF
TGTGCCAGCAGCTCCCTTAGGACTAGCCAAGAGACCCAGTACTTC
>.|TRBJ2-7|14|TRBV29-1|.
CSVVGRLTSYEQYF
TGCAGCGTTGTAGGCAGGCTTACCTCCTACGAGCAGTACTTC
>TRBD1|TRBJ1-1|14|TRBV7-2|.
CASSLNRGGTEAFF
TGTGCCAGCAGCTTGAACAGGGGGGGGACTGAAGCTTTCTTT
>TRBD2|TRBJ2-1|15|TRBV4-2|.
CASSQKTSGNNEQFF
TGTGCCAGCAGCCAAAAGACTAGCGGGAACAATGAGCAGTTCTTC
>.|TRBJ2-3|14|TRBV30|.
CAWNQGRETDTQYF
TGTGCCTGGAATCAGGGGCGTGAGACAGATACGCAGTATTTT
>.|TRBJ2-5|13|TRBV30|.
CAWSPGLQETQYF
TGTGCCTGGAGTCCGGGACTCCAAGAGACCCAGTACTTC
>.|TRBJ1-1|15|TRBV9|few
CASSVGGLVNTEAFF
TGTGCCAGCAGCGTAGGAGGGTTGGTCAACACTGAAGCTTTCTTT
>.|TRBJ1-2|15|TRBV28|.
CASSLYEGTNYGYTF
TGTGCCAGCAGTTTATACGAGGGAACCAACTATGGCTACACCTTC
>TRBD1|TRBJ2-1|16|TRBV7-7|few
CASSLNDRVSNNEQFF
TGTGCTAGCAGCTTAAATGACAGGGTGAGCAACAATGAGCAGTTCTTC
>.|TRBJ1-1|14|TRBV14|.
CASSQNGGAFEAFF
TGTGCCAGCAGCCAAAATGGGGGGGCGTTTGAAGCTTTCTTT
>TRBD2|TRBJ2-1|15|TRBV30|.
CAWSKLAQRGNEQFF
TGTGCCTGGTCCAAACTAGCGCAGAGGGGCAATGAGCAGTTCTTC
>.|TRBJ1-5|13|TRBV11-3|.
CASSLGPGQPQHF
TGTGCCAGCAGCTTAGGCCCGGGACAGCCCCAGCATTTT
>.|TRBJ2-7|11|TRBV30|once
CAWSLNYEQYF
TGTGCCTGGAGTTTAAACTACGAGCAGTACTTC
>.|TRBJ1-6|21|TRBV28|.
CASSPVFSFDRWSSYNSPLHF
TGTGCCAGCAGTCCCGTCTTTTCCTTCGACAGGTGGAGCTCCTATAATTCACCCCTCCACTTT
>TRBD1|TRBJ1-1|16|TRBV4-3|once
CASSQAGTGYVGEAFF
TGCGCCAGCAGCCAAGCTGGGACAGGGTACGTCGGTGAAGCTTTCTTT
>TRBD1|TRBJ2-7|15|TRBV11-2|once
CASSLGLGQTYEQYF
TGTGCCAGCAGCTTAGGTTTGGGACAGACCTACGAGCAGTACTTC
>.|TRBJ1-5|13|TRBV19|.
CASIGGKNQPQHF
TGTGCCAGTATAGGGGGTAAGAATCAGCCCCAGCATTTT
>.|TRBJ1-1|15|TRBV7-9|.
CASSLGGDSNTEAFF
TGTGCCAGCAGCTTAGGTGGGGACTCGAACACTGAAGCTTTCTTT
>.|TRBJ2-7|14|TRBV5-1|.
CASSLEGGTYEQYF
TGCGCCAGCAGCTTGGAAGGGGGTACCTACGAGCAGTACTTC
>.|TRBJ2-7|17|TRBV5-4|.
CASSLPGFRGGNYEQYF
TGTGCCAGCAGCTTGCCAGGGTTCCGGGGAGGAAACTACGAGCAGTACTTC
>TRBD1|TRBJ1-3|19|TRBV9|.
CASSPYSRGSVISGNTIYF
TGTGCCAGCAGCCCCTATAGCAGGGGGTCGGTGATCTCTGGAAACACCATATATTTT
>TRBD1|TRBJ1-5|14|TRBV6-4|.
CASSPTGGNQPQHF
TGTGCCAGCAGCCCGACAGGGGGCAATCAGCCCCAGCATTTT
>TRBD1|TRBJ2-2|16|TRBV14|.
CASSQELTGVIGELFF
TGTGCCAGCAGCCAAGAGCTGACAGGGGTAATCGGGGAGCTGTTTTTT
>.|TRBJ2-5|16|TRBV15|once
CATSRDPGGNQETQYF
TGTGCCACCAGCAGAGATCCTGGCGGGAACCAAGAGACCCAGTACTTC
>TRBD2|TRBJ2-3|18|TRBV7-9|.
CASTTPIPGLESSDTQYF
TGTGCCAGCACCACACCCATCCCGGGACTAGAGTCTTCAGATACGCAGTATTTT
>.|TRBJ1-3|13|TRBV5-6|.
CASSMGTGNTIYF
TGTGCCAGCAGCATGGGGACAGGAAACACCATATATTTT
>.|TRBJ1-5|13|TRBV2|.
CASSERGNQPQHF
TGTGCCAGCAGTGAGAGAGGCAATCAGCCCCAGCATTTT
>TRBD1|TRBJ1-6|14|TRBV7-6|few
CASSPDRDLRSLHF
TGTGCCAGCAGTCCAGACAGGGACCTAAGGTCCCTCCACTTT
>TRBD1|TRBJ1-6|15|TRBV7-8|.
CASTGTGSYNSPLHF
TGTGCCAGCACAGGGACAGGGTCTTATAATTCACCCCTCCACTTT
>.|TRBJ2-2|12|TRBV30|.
CAWSAGSGELFF
TGTGCCTGGAGCGCAGGGTCCGGGGAGCTGTTTTTT
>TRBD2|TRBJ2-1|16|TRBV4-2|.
CASSQDTGLGYNEQFF
TGTGCCAGCAGCCAAGACACGGGACTAGGGTACAATGAGCAGTTCTTC
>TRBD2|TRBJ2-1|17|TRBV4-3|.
CASSQVRGGDIQHEQFF
TGCGCCAGCAGCCAAGTTCGGGGGGGGGATATACAACATGAGCAGTTCTTC
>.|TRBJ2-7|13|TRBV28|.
CASSPRIVYEQYF
TGTGCCAGCAGTCCCCGAATAGTCTACGAGCAGTACTTC
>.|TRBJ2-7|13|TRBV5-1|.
CASSRGFSYEQYF
TGCGCCAGCAGCAGGGGTTTCTCCTACGAGCAGTACTTC